This T cell receptor beta chain was identified in a study of control samples from healthy donors and cancer patients. V lost 2 bases and J lost 3; bases outside the gene matches: 6. The germline V gene encodes CDR1 MGHDK and CDR2 SYGVNS. The CDR3 loop spans 15 amino acids. Some clones are missing from TCRdb's copy, which holds only in-frame ones; the method was immunoSEQ multiplex PCR. The data hold 150,000 to 160,000 clones, with more than 85% observed a single time. The TCR comes from a man between 50 and 59 years old in good health. This chain joins TRBV25-1 and TRBJ2-7, with 8 bases identical to TRBD1. Sequencing was carried out using blood. This CDR3 is CASSERTGTYYEQYF. Written as DNA, the CDR3 is TGTGCCAGCAGTGAACGGACAGGGACGTACTACGAGCAGTACTTC.